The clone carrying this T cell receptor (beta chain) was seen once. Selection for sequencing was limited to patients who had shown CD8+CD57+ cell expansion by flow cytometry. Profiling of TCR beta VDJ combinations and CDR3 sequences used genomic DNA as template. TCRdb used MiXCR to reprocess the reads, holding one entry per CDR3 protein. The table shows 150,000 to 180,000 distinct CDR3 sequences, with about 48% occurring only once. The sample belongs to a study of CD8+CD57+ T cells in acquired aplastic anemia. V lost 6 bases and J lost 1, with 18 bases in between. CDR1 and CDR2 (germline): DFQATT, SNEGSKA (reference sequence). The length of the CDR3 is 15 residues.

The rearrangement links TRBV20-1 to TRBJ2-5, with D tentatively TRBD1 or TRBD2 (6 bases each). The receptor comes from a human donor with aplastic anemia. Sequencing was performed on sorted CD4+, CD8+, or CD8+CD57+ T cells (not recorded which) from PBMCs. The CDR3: CSAQPKGGTQETQYF. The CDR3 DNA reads TGCAGTGCCCAGCCCAAGGGGGGAACCCAAGAGACCCAGTACTTC.